A few counts support the clone carrying this T cell receptor (beta chain). The antigen is unknown. This CDR3 is built from 13 residues. Germline-derived CDR1 and CDR2 are DFQATT and SNEGSKA (reference sequence). This record comes from a study of vaccination and CD4 T cells after COVID-19. An Oncomine TCR Beta short-read assay was used to sequence the DNA from cultured CD4+ T cells. TCRdb re-derived calls from the PCR reads in MiXCR, one entry per CDR3 protein. The sample records about 24,000 distinct CDR3 sequences, 40% to 55% being singletons. The time point: late sampling 161 to 241 days after vaccination in a few convalescent patients. This sample's treatment: approximately 10-day PBMC culture with coronavirus spike peptide pools or control peptides (ViraFEST assay).

This specimen was CD4+ T cells from blood, cultured in vitro, taken about 7 months after SARS-CoV-2 vaccination. This receptor was obtained from a human donor who had recovered from COVID-19. This sequence joins TRBV20-1 and TRBJ1-2; 9 bases are a match to TRBD1. Here the CDR3 DNA reads TGCAGCGCGCTTGACAGGGGGAATTATGGCTACACCTTC. Its translation is CSALDRGNYGYTF.